This entry concerns a single T cell receptor (beta chain). What it binds is unknown. This record belongs to a study of cytomegalovirus exposure and HLA in healthy donors. General observations from the study: HLA alleles showed associations with some 17,000 TCR beta sequences in a later analysis, at a 0.05 false discovery rate. TCR beta sequences reportedly predicted most subjects' HLA-A and HLA-B alleles accurately. Presence/absence analyses supposed approximately even sequencing depth among donors.

The CDR3 has 15 residues. V shed 1 base and J shed 4 bases, with 14 bases lying between them. Germline CDR1 MNHNS, CDR2 SASEGT. A multiplex PCR was run with 60 Vbeta primers and 13 Jbeta primers. Produced via immunoSEQ multiplex PCR; TCRdb's table is partial and in-frame only. There are 100,000 to 150,000 clones in the sample; about 68% occur only once, and 4% lies in the top ten. The chain recombines TRBV6-1 with TRBJ2-7; no clear D gene. Sequencing input: PBMCs. The clonotype was recovered from a man aged 35 to 55 in good health and CMV-seropositive. The CDR3 bases are TGTGCCAGCAGTGAAGGTAGTATGTCCCTTTACGAGCAGTACTTC. Amino acid sequence: CASSEGSMSLYEQYF.